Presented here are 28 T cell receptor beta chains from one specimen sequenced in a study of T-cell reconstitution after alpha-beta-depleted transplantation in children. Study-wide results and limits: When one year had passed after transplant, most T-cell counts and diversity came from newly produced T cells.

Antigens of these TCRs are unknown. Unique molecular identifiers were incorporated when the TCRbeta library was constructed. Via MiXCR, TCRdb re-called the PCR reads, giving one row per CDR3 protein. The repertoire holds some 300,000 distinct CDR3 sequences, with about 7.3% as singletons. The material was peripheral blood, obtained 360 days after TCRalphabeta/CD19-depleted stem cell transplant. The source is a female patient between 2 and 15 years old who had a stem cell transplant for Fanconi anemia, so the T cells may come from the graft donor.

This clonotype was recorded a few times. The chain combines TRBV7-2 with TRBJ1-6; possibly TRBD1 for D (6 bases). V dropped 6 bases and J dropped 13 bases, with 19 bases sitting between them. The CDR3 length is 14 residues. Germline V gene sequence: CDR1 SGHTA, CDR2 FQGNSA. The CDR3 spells CASRIPGPRGPLHF. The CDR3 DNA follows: TGTGCCAGCAGAATACCGGGCCCGAGGGGGCCCCTCCACTTT. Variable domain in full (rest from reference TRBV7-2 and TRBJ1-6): GAGVSQSPSNKVTEKGKDVELRCDPISGHTALYWYRQSLGQGLEFLIYFQGNSAPDKSGLPSDRFSAERTGGSVSTLTIQRTQQEDSAVYLCASRIPGPRGPLHFGNGTRLTVT.

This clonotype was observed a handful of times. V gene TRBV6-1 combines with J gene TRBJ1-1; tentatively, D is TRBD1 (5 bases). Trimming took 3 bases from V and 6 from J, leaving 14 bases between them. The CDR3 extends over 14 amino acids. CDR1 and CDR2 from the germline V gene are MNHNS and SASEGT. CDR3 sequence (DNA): TGTGCCAGCAGTGAGAAGTGGTGGGGACCTGAAGCTTTCTTT. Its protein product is CASSEKWWGPEAFF.

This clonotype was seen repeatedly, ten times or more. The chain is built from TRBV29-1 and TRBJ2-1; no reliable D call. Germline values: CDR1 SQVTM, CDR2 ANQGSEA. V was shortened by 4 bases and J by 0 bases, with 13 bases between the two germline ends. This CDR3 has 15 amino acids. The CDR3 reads CSVGGHSSSYNEQFF. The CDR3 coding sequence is TGCAGCGTTGGTGGCCACTCAAGCTCCTACAATGAGCAGTTCTTC.

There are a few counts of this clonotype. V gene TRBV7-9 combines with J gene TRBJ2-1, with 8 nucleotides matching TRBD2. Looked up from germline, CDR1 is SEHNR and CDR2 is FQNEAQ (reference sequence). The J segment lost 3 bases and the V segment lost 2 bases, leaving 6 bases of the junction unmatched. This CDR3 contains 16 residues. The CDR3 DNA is TGTGCCAGCAGCTTACGGGGGGGAGCTGACTACAATGAGCAGTTCTTC. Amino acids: CASSLRGGADYNEQFF.

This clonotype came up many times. The CDR3 region is CASSRTGGIGEQYF. CDR3 sequence (DNA): TGTGCCAGCAGCCGGACAGGGGGGATCGGCGAGCAGTACTTC. The V call is TRBV7-9, the J call TRBJ2-7; 10 bases align to TRBD1. This CDR3 is 14 amino acids long. The J segment lost 6 bases and the V segment lost 5 bases, leaving 7 bases of the junction unmatched. The germline V gene has CDR1 SEHNR and CDR2 FQNEAQ (reference sequence). Combining the CDR3 with reference TRBV7-9 and TRBJ2-7 gives the whole variable domain DTGVSQNPRHKITKRGQNVTFRCDPISEHNRLYWYRQTLGQGPEFLTYFQNEAQLEKSRLLSDRFSAERPKGSFSTLEIQRTEQGDSAMYLCASSRTGGIGEQYFGPGTRLTVT.

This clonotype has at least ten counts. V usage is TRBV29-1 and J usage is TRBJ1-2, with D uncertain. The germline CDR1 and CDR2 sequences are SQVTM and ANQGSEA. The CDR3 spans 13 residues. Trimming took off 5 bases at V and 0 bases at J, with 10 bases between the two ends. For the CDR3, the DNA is TGCAGCGTTCTTAAAACACCTAACTATGGCTACACCTTC. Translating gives CSVLKTPNYGYTF.

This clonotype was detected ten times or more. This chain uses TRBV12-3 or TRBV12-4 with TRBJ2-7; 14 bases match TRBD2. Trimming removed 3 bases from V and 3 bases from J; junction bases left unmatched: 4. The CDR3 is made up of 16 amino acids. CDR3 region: CASSFGLAGGYYEQYF. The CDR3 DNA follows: TGTGCCAGCAGTTTCGGACTAGCGGGGGGATACTACGAGCAGTACTTC.

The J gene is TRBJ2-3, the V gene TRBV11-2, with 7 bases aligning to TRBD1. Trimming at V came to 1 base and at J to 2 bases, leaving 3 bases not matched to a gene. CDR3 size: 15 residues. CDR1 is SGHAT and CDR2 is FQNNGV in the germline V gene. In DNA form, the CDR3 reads TGTGCCAGCAGCTTAGCGGGACAGCCCACAGATACGCAGTATTTT. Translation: CASSLAGQPTDTQYF.

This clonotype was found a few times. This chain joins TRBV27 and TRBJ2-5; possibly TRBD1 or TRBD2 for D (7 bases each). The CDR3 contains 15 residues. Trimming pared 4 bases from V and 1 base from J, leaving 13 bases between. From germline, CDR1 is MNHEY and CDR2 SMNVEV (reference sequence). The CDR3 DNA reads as TGTGCCAGCAGTTCCTCCAGGGGGGGCCAAGAGACCCAGTACTTC. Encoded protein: CASSSSRGGQETQYF.

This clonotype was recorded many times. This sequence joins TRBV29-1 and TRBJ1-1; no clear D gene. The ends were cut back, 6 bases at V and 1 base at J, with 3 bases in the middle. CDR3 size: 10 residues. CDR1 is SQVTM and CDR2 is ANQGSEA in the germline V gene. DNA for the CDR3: TGCAGCGTACAGAACACTGAAGCTTTCTTT. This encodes CSVQNTEAFF.

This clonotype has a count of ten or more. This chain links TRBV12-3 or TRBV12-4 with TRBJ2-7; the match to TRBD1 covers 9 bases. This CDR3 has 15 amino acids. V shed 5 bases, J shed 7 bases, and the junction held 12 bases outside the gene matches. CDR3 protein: CASSIRQGVSREQYF. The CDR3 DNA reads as TGTGCCAGCAGTATACGACAGGGGGTGTCTAGAGAGCAGTACTTC.

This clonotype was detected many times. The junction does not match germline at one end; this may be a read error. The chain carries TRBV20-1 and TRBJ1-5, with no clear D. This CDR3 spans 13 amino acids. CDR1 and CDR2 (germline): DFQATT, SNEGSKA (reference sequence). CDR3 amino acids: CSARGQFNQPQHF. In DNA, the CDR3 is TGCAGTGCGAGAGGGCAATTCAATCAGCCCCAGCATTTT.

CDR3 nucleotides: TGCGCCAGCAGCTCGCTGTCCCGGGACAGGGGGCAAGGGGATGGCTACACCTTC. Its translation: CASSSLSRDRGQGDGYTF. J is TRBJ1-2 and V is TRBV5-1; 12 bases map to TRBD1. This CDR3 region has 18 residues. Germline loops: CDR1 SGHRS, CDR2 YFSETQ. The V and J ends lost 3 bases and 6 bases, in that order; junction bases with no gene match: 15. The whole variable domain, remainder taken from reference TRBV5-1 and TRBJ1-2, is KAGVTQTPRYLIKTRGQQVTLSCSPISGHRSVSWYQQTPGQGLQFLFEYFSETQRNKGNFPGRFSGRQFSNSRSEMNVSTLELGDSALYLCASSSLSRDRGQGDGYTFGSGTRLTVV.

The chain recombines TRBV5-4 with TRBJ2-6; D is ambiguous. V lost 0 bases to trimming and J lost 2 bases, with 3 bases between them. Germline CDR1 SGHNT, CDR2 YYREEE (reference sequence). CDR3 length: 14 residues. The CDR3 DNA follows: TGTGCCAGCAGCTTGGCGACTGGGGCCAACGTCCTGACTTTC. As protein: CASSLATGANVLTF.

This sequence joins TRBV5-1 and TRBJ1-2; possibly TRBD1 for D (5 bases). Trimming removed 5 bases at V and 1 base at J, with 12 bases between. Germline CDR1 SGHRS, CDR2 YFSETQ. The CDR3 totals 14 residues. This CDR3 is CASSRDGGNYGYTF. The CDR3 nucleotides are TGCGCCAGCAGTCGGGACGGGGGTAACTATGGCTACACCTTC.

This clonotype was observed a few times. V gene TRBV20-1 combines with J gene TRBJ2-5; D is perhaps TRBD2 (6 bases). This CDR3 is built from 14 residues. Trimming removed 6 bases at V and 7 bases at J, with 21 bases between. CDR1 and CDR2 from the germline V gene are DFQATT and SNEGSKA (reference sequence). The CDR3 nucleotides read TGCAGTGCGCCGAAGGAGGGTTCGAAGGGGACCCAGTACTTC. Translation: CSAPKEGSKGTQYF.

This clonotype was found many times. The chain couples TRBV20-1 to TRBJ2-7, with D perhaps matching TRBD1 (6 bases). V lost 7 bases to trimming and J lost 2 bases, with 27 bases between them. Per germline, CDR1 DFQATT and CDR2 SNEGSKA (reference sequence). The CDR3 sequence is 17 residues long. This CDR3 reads CSGNLSPIYRETYEQYF. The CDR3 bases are TGCAGTGGAAACCTATCCCCTATCTACAGGGAGACCTACGAGCAGTACTTC.

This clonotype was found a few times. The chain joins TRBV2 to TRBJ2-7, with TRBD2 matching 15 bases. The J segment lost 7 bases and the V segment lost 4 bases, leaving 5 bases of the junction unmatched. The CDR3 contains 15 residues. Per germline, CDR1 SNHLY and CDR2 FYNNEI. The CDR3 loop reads CASSGRTSGRGEQYF. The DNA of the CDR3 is TGTGCCAGCAGTGGACGGACTAGCGGGAGGGGTGAGCAGTACTTC.

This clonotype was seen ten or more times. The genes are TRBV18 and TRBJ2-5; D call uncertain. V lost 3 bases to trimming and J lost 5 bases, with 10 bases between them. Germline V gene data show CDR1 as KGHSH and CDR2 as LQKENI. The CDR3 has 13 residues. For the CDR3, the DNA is TGTGCCAGCTCACCCCGTAGGACGGAGACCCAGTACTTC. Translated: CASSPRRTETQYF. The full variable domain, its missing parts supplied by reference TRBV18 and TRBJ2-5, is NAGVMQNPRHLVRRRGQEARLRCSPMKGHSHVYWYRQLPEEGLKFMVYLQKENIIDESGMPKERFSAEFPKEGPSILRIQQVVRGDSAAYFCASSPRRTETQYFGPGTRLLVL.

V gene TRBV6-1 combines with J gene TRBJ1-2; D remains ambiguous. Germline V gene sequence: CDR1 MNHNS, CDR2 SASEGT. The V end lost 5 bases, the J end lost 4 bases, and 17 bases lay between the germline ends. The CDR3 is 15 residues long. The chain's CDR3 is CASSPTLGSPYGYTF. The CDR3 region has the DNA TGTGCCAGCAGTCCGACCCTGGGGTCTCCCTATGGCTACACCTTC.

CDR3 DNA sequence: TGTGCCACCAGCAGAGTTCGGTATGAGCAGTTCTTC. This translates into CATSRVRYEQFF. V gene TRBV15 combines with J gene TRBJ2-1, with D hard to call. The ends were cut back, 1 base at V and 8 bases at J, with 6 bases in the middle. The CDR3 runs 12 residues. Germline V gene lookup returns CDR1 LNHNV and CDR2 YYDKDF (reference sequence).

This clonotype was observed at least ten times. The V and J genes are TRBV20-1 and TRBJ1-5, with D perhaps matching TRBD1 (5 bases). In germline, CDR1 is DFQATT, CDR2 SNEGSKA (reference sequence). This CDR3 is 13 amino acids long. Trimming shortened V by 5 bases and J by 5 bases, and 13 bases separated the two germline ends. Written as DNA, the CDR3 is TGCAGTGCTGGGGGGGACGGATATCAGCCCCAGCATTTT. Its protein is CSAGGDGYQPQHF.

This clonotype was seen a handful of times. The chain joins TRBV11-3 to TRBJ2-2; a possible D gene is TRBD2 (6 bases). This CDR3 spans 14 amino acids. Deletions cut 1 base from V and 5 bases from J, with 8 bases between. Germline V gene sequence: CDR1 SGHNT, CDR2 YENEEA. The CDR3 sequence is CASSLAGRTGELFF. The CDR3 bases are TGTGCCAGCAGCTTAGCAGGGAGGACCGGGGAGCTGTTTTTT.

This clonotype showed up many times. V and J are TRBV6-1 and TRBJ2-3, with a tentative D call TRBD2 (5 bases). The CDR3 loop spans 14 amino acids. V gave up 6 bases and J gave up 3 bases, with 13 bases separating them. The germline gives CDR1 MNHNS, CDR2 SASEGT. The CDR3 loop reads CASRQGPGTDTQYF. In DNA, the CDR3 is TGTGCCAGCAGACAAGGCCCGGGAACAGATACGCAGTATTTT.

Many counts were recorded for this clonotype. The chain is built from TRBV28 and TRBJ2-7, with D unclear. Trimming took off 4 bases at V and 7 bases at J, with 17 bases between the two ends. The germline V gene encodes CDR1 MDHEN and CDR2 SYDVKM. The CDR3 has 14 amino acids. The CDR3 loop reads CASSSLDGALEQYV. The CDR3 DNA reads TGTGCCAGCAGTTCCCTGGACGGAGCCTTGGAGCAGTACGTC.

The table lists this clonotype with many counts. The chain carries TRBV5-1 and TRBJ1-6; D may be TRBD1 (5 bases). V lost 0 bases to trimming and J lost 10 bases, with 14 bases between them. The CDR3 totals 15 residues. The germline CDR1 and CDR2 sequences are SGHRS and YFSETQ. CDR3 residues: CASSLAGERGSPLHF. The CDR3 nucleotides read TGCGCCAGCAGCTTGGCGGGGGAACGGGGGTCACCCCTCCACTTT.

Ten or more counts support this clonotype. The CDR3 protein is CASSPLITANQPQHF. CDR3 nucleotides: TGTGCCAGCAGTCCATTAATAACAGCGAATCAGCCCCAGCATTTT. The genes are TRBV6-1 and TRBJ1-5; no firm D call. The V end was cut by 5 bases, the J end by 4 bases, with 15 bases between. The CDR3 totals 15 residues. Germline loops: CDR1 MNHNS, CDR2 SASEGT.

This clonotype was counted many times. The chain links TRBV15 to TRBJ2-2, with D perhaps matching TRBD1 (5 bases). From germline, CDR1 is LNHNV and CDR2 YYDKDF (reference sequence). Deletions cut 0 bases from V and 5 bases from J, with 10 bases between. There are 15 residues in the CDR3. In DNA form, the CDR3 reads TGTGCCACCAGCAGAGATAGGCAGGGTACCGGGGAGCTGTTTTTT. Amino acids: CATSRDRQGTGELFF.